This T cell receptor beta chain was recovered during a study of blood T cells in healthy people across ages. The CDR3 contains 17 residues. CDR1 SGHRS and CDR2 YFSETQ come from the germline V gene. A second 7 to 11 cycle PCR used barcoded and J-beta primers. TCRdb reprocessed the 5' RACE reads via MiXCR and lists one record per CDR3 protein. This sample has 920,000 or so distinct CDR3 sequences, with 45% found just once. Samples each had at least 5 micrograms of total RNA extracted. The sequenced material came from blood. This clonotype was obtained from a woman in her fifties or sixties in good health. The gene calls are TRBV5-1 and TRBJ2-7, with TRBD2 matching over 12 bases. Gene TRBJ2-5 matches the end of the DNA better, so the J call may be wrong. CDR3 amino acids: CASSSRLLAGGMETQYF. The CDR3 DNA follows: TGCGCCAGCAGCTCCCGATTACTAGCGGGAGGTATGGAGACCCAGTACTTC.